There are a few counts of the clone carrying this T cell receptor (beta chain). Through a sample-barcoded 5' primer and a J-beta primer mix, a second PCR was run for roughly 6 to 11 cycles. TCRdb fed the 5' RACE reads into MiXCR, producing one record per CDR3 protein. The table lists 600,000 to 900,000 distinct CDR3 sequences, roughly 24% of them singletons. This sample was included in a study of blood T cells in healthy people across ages. The germline V gene encodes CDR1 MNHNS and CDR2 SASEGT. V was cut by 3 bases and J by 3 bases, with 3 bases left in between. The CDR3 is 12 residues long. The same sample was also studied in work on T cells of mothers and their children. That publication notes: A few mothers and their six children, all healthy Caucasians, donated.

V and J are TRBV6-1 and TRBJ1-5, with unresolved D. Sequencing was carried out using blood. This sequence originates from a boy under 18 in good health. This CDR3 reads CASSENNQPQHF. The CDR3 nucleotides are TGTGCCAGCAGTGAGAACAATCAGCCCCAGCATTTT.